This T cell receptor beta chain was sequenced during a study of blood T cells in healthy people across ages. Germline CDR1 SGHNT, CDR2 YYREEE (reference sequence). The CDR3 is 16 residues long. After removal of 4 bases from V and 6 bases from J, the junction contained 6 bases not matched to a gene. The use of a sample-barcoded 5' primer and a J-beta primer mix characterized a second PCR of 7 to 11 cycles. Paired-end reads containing CDR3 totaled no fewer than 3 million for each sample. TCRdb recomputed calls from the 5' RACE reads with MiXCR, one row per CDR3 protein. The data contain more than 450,000 distinct CDR3 sequences, 25% to 35% of them singletons. This clonotype was counted only a few times. The antigen remains undetermined. Study results and limitations: Both higher diversity and more naive CD4+ cells marked long-lived donors when set against aged donors.

A further study also used this sample, focusing on T cells of mothers and their children.

The sequencing input was blood. The V call is TRBV5-4, the J call TRBJ2-1, with 14 positions matching TRBD2. The clonotype was recovered from a boy aged 2 to 9 in good health. This chain's CDR3 is CASSVIGTSGSNEQFF. As DNA, the CDR3 is TGTGCCAGCAGCGTCATCGGGACTAGCGGGAGCAATGAGCAGTTCTTC.